A single sample gave rise to the 10 T cell receptor beta chains below, sequenced in a study of cytomegalovirus exposure and HLA in healthy donors. Researchers ran the PCR with 60 Vbeta and 13 Jbeta primers. Using immunoSEQ multiplex PCR, the repertoire was profiled, and TCRdb retains in-frame clones only, with some absent. The sample gives just over 150,000 clones, about 79% of which show up once; about 1% is in the top ten. The sequenced material came from PBMCs. Every receptor here comes from a woman in her 50s in good health and CMV-seropositive.

This sequence joins TRBV19 and TRBJ1-1, with a tentative D call TRBD1 (6 bases). This CDR3 is 15 amino acids long. Looked up from germline, CDR1 is LNHDA and CDR2 is SQIVND (reference sequence). V gave up 5 bases and J gave up 6 bases, with 19 bases separating them. This CDR3 is CASSGDGGAVSEAFF. The CDR3 DNA reads TGTGCCAGTAGTGGGGACGGGGGGGCGGTGTCTGAAGCTTTCTTT.

The V and J genes are TRBV6-1 and TRBJ2-3; 10 bases are shared with TRBD2. The CDR3 length is 16 residues. V gave up 2 bases and J gave up 4 bases; unmatched junction bases: 6. CDR1 is MNHNS and CDR2 is SASEGT in the germline V gene. The CDR3, as DNA: TGTGCCAGCAGTGAAAGTGATGGACTAGCGGCAGATACGCAGTATTTT. As protein: CASSESDGLAADTQYF.

V and J are TRBV4-1 and TRBJ2-7, with 7 bases matching TRBD2. Germline V gene sequence: CDR1 MGHRA, CDR2 YSYEKL. The CDR3 runs 16 residues. V was pared by 6 bases and J by 7 bases, with 18 bases of the junction left unmatched. The CDR3 loop is CASSAPGREVVDEQYF. In nucleotides, the CDR3 is TGCGCCAGCAGTGCTCCAGGCCGGGAGGTGGTTGATGAGCAGTACTTC.

The V and J genes are TRBV19 and TRBJ2-7; 7 bases match TRBD1. The CDR3 sequence is 11 residues long. J was trimmed by 6 bases and V by 7 bases; bases with no gene match: 3. The germline gives CDR1 LNHDA, CDR2 SQIVND (reference sequence). CDR3 protein: CASMNRGEQYF. CDR3 DNA sequence: TGTGCCAGTATGAACAGGGGCGAGCAGTACTTC.

The chain recombines TRBV7-9 with TRBJ2-5; 8 bases agree with TRBD1. The CDR3 covers 14 residues. Germline V gene lookup returns CDR1 SEHNR and CDR2 FQNEAQ (reference sequence). The junction had 4 bases not matched to a gene; V was cut back by 4 bases and J by 3 bases. The CDR3: CASSYPDREETQYF. As DNA, the CDR3 is TGTGCCAGCAGCTACCCGGACAGGGAAGAGACCCAGTACTTC.

J is TRBJ1-5 and V is TRBV6-1; a possible D gene is TRBD1 (6 bases). The V and J ends lost 7 bases and 3 bases respectively, with 13 bases between them. Germline CDR1 MNHNS, CDR2 SASEGT. The CDR3 length is 14 residues. CDR3 nucleotide sequence: TGTGCCAGCACGGAGACAGGTATCAATCAGCCCCAGCATTTT. Its protein product is CASTETGINQPQHF.

This rearrangement joins TRBV6-1 to TRBJ2-2; 7 positions match TRBD2. CDR1 is MNHNS, CDR2 SASEGT, per germline. This CDR3 region has 19 residues. V lost 2 bases to trimming and J lost 0 bases; unmatched junction nucleotides: 12. The CDR3 protein is CASSELFLWLAANTGELFF. DNA of the CDR3: TGTGCCAGCAGTGAACTTTTCCTGTGGCTAGCGGCGAACACCGGGGAGCTGTTTTTT.

The table lists this clone with a few counts. The chain has TRBV5-1 and TRBJ2-6; TRBD1 aligns across 9 bases. Per the germline V gene, CDR1 is SGHRS and CDR2 is YFSETQ. The CDR3 is 18 residues long. V was clipped by 4 bases and J by 0 bases; unmatched bases: 8. The CDR3 sequence is CASSPGTGLASGANVLTF. The DNA for the CDR3 is TGCGCCAGCAGCCCGGGGACAGGGTTAGCCTCTGGGGCCAACGTCCTGACTTTC. The variable domain in full, completed from reference TRBV5-1 and TRBJ2-6, reads KAGVTQTPRYLIKTRGQQVTLSCSPISGHRSVSWYQQTPGQGLQFLFEYFSETQRNKGNFPGRFSGRQFSNSRSEMNVSTLELGDSALYLCASSPGTGLASGANVLTFGAGSRLTVL.

Remarks on this clone: The junction does not match germline at one end; this may be a read error. This sequence joins TRBV7-7 and TRBJ2-5, with a tentative D call TRBD2 (5 bases). The CDR3 contains 13 residues. The germline V gene has CDR1 SSHAT and CDR2 FNYEAQ (reference sequence). CDR3 region: CASSLGSLETQYF. DNA of the CDR3: TGTGCTAGCAGCTTAGGGAGTTTAGAGACCCAGTACTTC.

The table lists this clone with a count of one. The chain couples TRBV29-1 to TRBJ2-5, with 10 bases aligning to TRBD1. The CDR3 runs 13 residues. J was trimmed by 4 bases and V by 7 bases; bases with no gene match: 6. Looked up from germline, CDR1 is SQVTM and CDR2 is ANQGSEA. The CDR3 bases are TGCAGCGCTATCCGGGACAGGGGAGAGACCCAGTACTTC. Residues: CSAIRDRGETQYF.